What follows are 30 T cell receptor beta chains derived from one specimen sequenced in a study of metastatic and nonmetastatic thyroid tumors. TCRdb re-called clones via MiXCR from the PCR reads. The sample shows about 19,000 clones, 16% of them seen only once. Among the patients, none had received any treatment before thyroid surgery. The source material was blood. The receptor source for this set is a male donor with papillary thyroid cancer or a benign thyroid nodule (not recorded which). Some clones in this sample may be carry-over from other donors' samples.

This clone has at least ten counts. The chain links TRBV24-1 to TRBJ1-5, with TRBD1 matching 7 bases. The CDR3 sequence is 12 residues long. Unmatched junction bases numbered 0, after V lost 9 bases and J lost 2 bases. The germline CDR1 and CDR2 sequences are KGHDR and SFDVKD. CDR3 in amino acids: CATGQGNQPQHF. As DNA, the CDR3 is TGTGCCACCGGACAGGGCAATCAGCCCCAGCATTTT.

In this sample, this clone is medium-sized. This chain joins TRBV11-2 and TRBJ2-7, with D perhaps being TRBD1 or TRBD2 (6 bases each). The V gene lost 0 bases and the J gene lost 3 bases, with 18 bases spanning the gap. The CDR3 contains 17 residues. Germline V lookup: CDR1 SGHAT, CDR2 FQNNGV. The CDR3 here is CASSLESGAKGLYEQYF. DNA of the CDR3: TGTGCCAGCAGCTTAGAGTCGGGGGCCAAAGGTCTCTACGAGCAGTACTTC.

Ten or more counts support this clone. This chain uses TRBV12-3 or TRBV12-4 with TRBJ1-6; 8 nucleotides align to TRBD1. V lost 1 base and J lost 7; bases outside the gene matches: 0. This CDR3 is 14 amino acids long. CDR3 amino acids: CASSLGTGNSPLHF. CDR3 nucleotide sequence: TGTGCCAGCAGTTTAGGGACAGGGAATTCACCCCTCCACTTT.

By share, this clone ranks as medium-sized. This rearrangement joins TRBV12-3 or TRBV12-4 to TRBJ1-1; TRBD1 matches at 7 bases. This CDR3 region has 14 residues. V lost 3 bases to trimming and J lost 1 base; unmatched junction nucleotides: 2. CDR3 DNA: TGTGCCAGCAGTTTGACAGGGTGGAACACTGAAGCTTTCTTT. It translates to CASSLTGWNTEAFF.

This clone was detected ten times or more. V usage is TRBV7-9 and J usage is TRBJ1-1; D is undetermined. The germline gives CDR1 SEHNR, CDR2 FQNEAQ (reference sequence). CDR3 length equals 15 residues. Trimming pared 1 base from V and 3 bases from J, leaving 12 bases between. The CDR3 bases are TGTGCCAGCAGCTTAGGACTAGGGAGGTACACTGAAGCTTTCTTT. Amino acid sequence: CASSLGLGRYTEAFF. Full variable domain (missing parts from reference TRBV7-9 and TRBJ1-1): DTGVSQNPRHKITKRGQNVTFRCDPISEHNRLYWYRQTLGQGPEFLTYFQNEAQLEKSRLLSDRFSAERPKGSFSTLEIQRTEQGDSAMYLCASSLGLGRYTEAFFGQGTRLTVV.

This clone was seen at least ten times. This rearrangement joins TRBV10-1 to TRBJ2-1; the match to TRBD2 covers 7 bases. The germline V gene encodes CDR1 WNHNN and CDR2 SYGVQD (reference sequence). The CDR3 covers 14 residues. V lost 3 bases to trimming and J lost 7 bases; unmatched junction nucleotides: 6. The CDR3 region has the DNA TGCGCCAGCAGTGATCGTGGCGGGAGAAATGAGCAGTTCTTC. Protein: CASSDRGGRNEQFF.

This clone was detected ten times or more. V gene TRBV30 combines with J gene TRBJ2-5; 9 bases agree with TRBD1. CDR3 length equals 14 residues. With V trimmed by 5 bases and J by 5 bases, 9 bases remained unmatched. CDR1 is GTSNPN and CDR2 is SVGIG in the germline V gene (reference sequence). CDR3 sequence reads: CAWFRRQGGETQYF. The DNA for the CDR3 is TGTGCCTGGTTTCGGAGACAGGGGGGGGAGACCCAGTACTTC.

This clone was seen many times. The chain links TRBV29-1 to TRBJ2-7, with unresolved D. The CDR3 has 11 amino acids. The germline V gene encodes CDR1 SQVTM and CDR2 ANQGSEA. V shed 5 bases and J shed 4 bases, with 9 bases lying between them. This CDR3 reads CSVKRSYEQYF. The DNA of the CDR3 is TGCAGCGTTAAGCGTTCTTACGAGCAGTACTTC.

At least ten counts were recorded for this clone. The CDR3 reads CASRAREGSYTF. The CDR3 nucleotides are TGTGCCAGCAGAGCCCGGGAGGGCAGCTACACCTTC. The chain links TRBV5-4 to TRBJ1-2; D unresolved. This CDR3 has 12 amino acids. Germline loops: CDR1 SGHNT, CDR2 YYREEE (reference sequence). V dropped 5 bases and J dropped 9 bases, with 14 bases sitting between them.

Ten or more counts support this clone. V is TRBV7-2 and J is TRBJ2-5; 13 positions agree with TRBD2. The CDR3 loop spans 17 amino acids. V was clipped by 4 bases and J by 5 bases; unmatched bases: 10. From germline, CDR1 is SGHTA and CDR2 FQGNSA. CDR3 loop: CASSYPRLAGGGETQYF. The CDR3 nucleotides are TGTGCCAGCAGCTACCCGAGACTAGCGGGAGGAGGGGAGACCCAGTACTTC.

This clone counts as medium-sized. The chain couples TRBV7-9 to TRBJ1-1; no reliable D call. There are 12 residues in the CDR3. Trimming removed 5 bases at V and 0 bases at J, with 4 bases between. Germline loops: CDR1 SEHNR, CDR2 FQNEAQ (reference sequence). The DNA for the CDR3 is TGTGCCAGCAGCCTAATGAACACTGAAGCTTTCTTT. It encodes CASSLMNTEAFF. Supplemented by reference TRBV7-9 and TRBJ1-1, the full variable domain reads DTGVSQNPRHKITKRGQNVTFRCDPISEHNRLYWYRQTLGQGPEFLTYFQNEAQLEKSRLLSDRFSAERPKGSFSTLEIQRTEQGDSAMYLCASSLMNTEAFFGQGTRLTVV.

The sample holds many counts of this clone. The CDR3: CASKELAGDSYEQYF. The CDR3 bases are TGTGCCAGCAAAGAACTAGCGGGAGACTCCTACGAGCAGTACTTC. V usage is TRBV6-1 and J usage is TRBJ2-7, with TRBD2 matching over 11 bases. In germline, CDR1 is MNHNS, CDR2 SASEGT. J gave up 0 bases and V 7 bases, and 5 bases lay outside the gene matches. The CDR3 sequence is 15 residues long.

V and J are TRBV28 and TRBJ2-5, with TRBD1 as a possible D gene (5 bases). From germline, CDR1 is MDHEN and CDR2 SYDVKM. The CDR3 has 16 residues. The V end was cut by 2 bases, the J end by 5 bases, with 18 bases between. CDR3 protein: CASSLKGLVKKETQYF. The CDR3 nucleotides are TGTGCCAGCAGTTTAAAGGGGCTGGTGAAAAAGGAGACCCAGTACTTC.

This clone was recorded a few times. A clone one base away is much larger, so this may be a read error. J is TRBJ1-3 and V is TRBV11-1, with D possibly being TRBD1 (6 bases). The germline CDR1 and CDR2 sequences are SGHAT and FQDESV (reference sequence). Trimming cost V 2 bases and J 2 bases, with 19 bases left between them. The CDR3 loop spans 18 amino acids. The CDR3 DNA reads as TGTGCCAGCAGCTTACCCCCATATGGGGGCGTACCTGGAAACACCATATATTTT. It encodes CASSLPPYGGVPGNTIYF.

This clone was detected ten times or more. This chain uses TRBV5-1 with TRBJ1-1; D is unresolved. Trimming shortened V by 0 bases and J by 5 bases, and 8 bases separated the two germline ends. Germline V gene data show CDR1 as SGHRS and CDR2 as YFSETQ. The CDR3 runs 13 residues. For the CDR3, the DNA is TGCGCCAGCAGCTTGGTACCCGCAACTGAAGCTTTCTTT. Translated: CASSLVPATEAFF.

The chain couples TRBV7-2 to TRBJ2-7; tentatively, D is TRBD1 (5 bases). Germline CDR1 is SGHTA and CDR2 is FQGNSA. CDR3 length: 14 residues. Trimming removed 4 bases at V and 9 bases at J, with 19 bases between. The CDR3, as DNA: TGTGCCAGCAGCTGGCCTCTCGGGCAGGGTGGGCAGTACGTC. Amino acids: CASSWPLGQGGQYV.

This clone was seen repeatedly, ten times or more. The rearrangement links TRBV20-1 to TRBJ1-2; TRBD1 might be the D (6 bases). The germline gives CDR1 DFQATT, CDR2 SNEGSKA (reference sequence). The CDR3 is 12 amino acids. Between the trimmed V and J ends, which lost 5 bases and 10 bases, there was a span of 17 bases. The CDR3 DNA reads TGCAGTGCTCCGCAGGGGATCCTCCTCTACACCTTC. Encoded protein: CSAPQGILLYTF.

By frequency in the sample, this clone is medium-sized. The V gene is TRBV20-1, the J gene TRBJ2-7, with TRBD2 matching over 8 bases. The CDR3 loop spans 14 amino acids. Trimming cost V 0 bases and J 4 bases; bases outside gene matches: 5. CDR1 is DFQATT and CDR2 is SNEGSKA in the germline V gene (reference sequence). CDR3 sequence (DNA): TGCAGTGCTAGAGATGAAAGCGGGGGATACGAGCAGTACTTC. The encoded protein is CSARDESGGYEQYF.

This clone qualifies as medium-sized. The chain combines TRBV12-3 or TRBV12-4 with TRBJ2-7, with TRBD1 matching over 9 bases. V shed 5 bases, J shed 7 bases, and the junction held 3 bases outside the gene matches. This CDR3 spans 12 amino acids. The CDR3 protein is CASSPTGGEQYF. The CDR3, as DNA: TGTGCCAGCAGTCCGACAGGGGGAGAGCAGTACTTC.

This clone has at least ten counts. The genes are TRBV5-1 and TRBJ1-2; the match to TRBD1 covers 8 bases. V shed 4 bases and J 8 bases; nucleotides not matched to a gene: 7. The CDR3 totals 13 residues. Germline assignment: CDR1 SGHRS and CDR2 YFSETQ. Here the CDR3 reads CASSPDRVDGYTF. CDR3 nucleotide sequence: TGCGCCAGCAGCCCGGACAGGGTGGACGGCTACACCTTC.

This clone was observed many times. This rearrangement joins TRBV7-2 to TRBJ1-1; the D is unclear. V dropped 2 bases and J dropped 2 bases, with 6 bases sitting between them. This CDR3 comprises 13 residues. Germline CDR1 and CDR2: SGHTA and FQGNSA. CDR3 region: CASSLTYNTEAFF. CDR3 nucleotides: TGTGCCAGCAGCTTAACCTACAACACTGAAGCTTTCTTT.

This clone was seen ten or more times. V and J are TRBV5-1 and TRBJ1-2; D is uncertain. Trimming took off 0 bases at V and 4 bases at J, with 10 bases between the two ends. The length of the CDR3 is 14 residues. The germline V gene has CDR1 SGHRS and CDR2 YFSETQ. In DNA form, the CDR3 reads TGCGCCAGCAGCTTGGACGGGGAGTCCTATGGCTACACCTTC. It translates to CASSLDGESYGYTF.

The chain's CDR3 is CASSWNGEQYF. As DNA, the CDR3 is TGTGCCAGCAGTTGGAACGGCGAGCAGTACTTC. The J gene is TRBJ2-7, the V gene TRBV6-9; D gene unclear. With 4 bases removed from V and 6 bases from J, the gap between germline ends came to 7 bases. The CDR3 sequence is 11 residues long. CDR1 is MNHGY and CDR2 is SVAAGI in the germline V gene.

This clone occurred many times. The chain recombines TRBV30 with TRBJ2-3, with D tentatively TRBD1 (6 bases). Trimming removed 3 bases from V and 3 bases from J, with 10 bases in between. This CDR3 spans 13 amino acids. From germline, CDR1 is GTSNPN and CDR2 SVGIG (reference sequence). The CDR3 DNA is TGTGCCTGGAGGGCCCAGGGGACAGATACGCAGTATTTT. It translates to CAWRAQGTDTQYF.

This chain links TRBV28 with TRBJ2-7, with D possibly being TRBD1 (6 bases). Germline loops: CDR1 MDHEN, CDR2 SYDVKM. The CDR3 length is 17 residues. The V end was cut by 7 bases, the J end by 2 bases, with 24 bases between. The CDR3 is CASTGTWILEAPYEQYF. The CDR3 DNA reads TGTGCCAGCACTGGGACATGGATATTAGAAGCTCCCTACGAGCAGTACTTC.

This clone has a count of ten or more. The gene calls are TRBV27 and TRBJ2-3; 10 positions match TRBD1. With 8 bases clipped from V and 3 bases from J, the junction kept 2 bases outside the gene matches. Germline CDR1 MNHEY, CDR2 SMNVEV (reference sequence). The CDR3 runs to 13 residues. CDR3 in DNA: TGTGCCAGCCGGGGACAGGGGACAGATACGCAGTATTTT. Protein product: CASRGQGTDTQYF.

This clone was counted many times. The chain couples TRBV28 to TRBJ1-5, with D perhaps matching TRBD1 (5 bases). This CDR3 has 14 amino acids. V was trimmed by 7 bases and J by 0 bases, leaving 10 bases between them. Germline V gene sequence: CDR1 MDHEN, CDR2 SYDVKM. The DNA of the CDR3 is TGTGCCAGCACGGGGGGTACTAGCAATCAGCCCCAGCATTTT. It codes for CASTGGTSNQPQHF.

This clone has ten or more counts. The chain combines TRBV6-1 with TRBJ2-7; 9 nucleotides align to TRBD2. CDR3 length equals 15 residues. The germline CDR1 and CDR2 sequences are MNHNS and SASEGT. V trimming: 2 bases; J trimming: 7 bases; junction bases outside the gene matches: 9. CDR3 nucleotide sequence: TGTGCCAGCAGTGAATCGGCGGGAGGGCCGCGAGAGCAGTACTTC. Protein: CASSESAGGPREQYF.

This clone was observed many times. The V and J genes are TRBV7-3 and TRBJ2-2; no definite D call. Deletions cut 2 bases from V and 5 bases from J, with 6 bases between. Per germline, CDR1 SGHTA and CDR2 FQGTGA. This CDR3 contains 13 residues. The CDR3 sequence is CASSLDHTGELFF. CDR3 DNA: TGTGCCAGCAGCTTAGATCATACCGGGGAGCTGTTTTTT.

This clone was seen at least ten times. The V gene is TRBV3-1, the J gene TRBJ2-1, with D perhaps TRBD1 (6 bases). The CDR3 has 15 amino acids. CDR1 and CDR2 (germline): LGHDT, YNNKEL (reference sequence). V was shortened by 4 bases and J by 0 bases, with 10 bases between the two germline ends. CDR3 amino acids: CASSPGQSSYNEQFF. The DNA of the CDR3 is TGTGCCAGCAGCCCGGGACAAAGCTCCTACAATGAGCAGTTCTTC.